This T cell receptor beta chain originates from a study of OX40 agonist ivuxolimab in advanced cancers. Germline assignment: CDR1 GTSNPN and CDR2 SVGIG (reference sequence). V gave up 3 bases and J gave up 2 bases, with 7 bases separating them. CDR3 length: 12 residues. This clone showed up just once. The antigen is undetermined. Overall study results and limits: Clonal expansion was seen in CD4+ and CD8+ blood T cells by week 6 at 0.1 to 3.0 mg/kg.

TCRdb keeps only in-frame clones here, not all; method: immunoSEQ multiplex PCR. This sample carries about 54,000 clones, 85% to 95% of them seen once, and the ten largest clones take 7.5% to 9.5%. This chain joins TRBV30 and TRBJ1-1; D ambiguous. The material sequenced was CD4+ or CD8+ T cells sorted from blood, taken in a trial of the OX40 agonist ivuxolimab. The receptor's source is an adult with an advanced solid tumor such as melanoma, head and neck, liver or kidney cancer. This chain's CDR3 is CAWSPINTEAFF. As DNA, the CDR3 is TGTGCCTGGAGCCCAATCAACACTGAAGCTTTCTTT.